Sequencing of this T cell receptor beta chain was carried out in a study of blood T cell repertoires in COVID-19 (dated by TCRdb to 2019 to 2021). At the level of the whole study: The collaborator samples originated in the United States, Italy and Spain and spanned the acute and convalescent phases of COVID-19. The material from the prospective study consisted of cDNA or gDNA derived from T cells, B-cell-depleted T cells, or PBMCs. Subjects who had been exposed to COVID-19, were actively infected with it, or had recovered from it provided the deeply sampled blood TCRbeta repertoires that made up the dataset. The repertoires were made available in a free public database intended to serve as a resource for research on the immune response to SARS-CoV-2. The samples were drawn from the first 160 participants of the ongoing ImmuneRACE study and from about 1,200 subjects provided by 6 global collaborators. The sample metadata nearly always contained a de-identified subject ID, COVID-19 status, age in years and sex. Where available, HLA class I and class II types were taken from metadata supplied by the sample provider and were not determined by assay-based typing. On the study overall, not on this receptor specifically: The quantity of clinical and demographic metadata differed by source and by participant and was supplied without curation.

The immunoSEQ Assay, a bias-controlled multiplex PCR, was used to amplify TCRbeta CDR3 regions from genomic DNA. On the study's bioinformatics: Nucleated cell counts per sample were estimated from amplification of reference gene primers within the assay. To quantify the absolute abundance of each unique TCRbeta CDR3 rearrangement, sequence reads were collapsed and filtered. For each sample, productive Simpson clonality was calculated by taking the square root of Simpson's diversity index across productive rearrangements. As stored in TCRdb, this immuneACCESS dataset retains in-frame rearrangements with V and J assigned. A fraction of the clones does not appear; measured against another copy, unresolved V genes explain less than half of the discrepancy, and the remainder lacks a known reason. V and J calls plus clone size are reproduced from that table; the DNA served to infer D and trimming. Across this sample there are about 330,000 clones, with 80% to 90% seen only once. Approximately 10% of the sample is taken by the ten largest.

In Seattle, one collaborating source enrolled patients while the infection was active and tracked those patients longitudinally over the course of disease. The collaborating institutions used their own protocols to collect whole blood in K2EDTA tubes. For TCRbeta analysis, collaborators shipped samples in one of three forms: frozen whole blood, isolated PBMCs, or DNA extracted from either of those sample types. As for this clone: It has no known antigen specificity. It has no much larger one-base neighbor in the sample; base qualities were not kept.

Sequencing input: peripheral blood. This TCR came from a man aged 30 to 45 with COVID-19, enrolled during active disease.

The nucleotide sequence reads as follows: TGTGCCAGCAGTTTTGGCGGCGGCTACACCTTC. It specifies CASSFGGGYTF. The sequence joins TRBV12-3 or TRBV12-4 to TRBJ1-2; too little of a D gene remains to name it. The CDR3 has 11 amino acids, counting the end cysteine and phenylalanine. The sequence is cut down to CDR3 DNA, 33 bases in frame from base 1. V and J are truncated by 3 bases and 8 bases respectively, leaving an intervening sequence of 7 bases.